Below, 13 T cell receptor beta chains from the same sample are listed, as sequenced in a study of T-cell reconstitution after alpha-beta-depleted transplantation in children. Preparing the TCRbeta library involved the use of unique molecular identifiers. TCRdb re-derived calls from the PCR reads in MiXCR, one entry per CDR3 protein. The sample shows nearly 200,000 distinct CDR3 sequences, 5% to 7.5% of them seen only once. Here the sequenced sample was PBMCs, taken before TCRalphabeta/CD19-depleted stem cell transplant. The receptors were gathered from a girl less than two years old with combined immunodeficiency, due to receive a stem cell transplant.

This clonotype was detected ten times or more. CDR3 sequence (DNA): TGTGCCAGCAGTTCCCCGGGACTTCAGACCTACGAGCAGTACTTC. It is translated as CASSSPGLQTYEQYF. This chain connects TRBV12-3 or TRBV12-4 to TRBJ2-7, with D tentatively TRBD2 (6 bases). Between the trimmed V and J ends, which lost 4 bases and 2 bases, there was a span of 15 bases. This CDR3 has 15 residues.

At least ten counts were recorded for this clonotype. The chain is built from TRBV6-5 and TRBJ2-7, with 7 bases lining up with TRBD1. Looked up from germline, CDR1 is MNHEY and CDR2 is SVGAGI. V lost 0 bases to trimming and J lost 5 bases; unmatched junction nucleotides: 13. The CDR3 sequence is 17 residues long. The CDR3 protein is CASSYSLEIRTGHEQYF. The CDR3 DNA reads TGTGCCAGCAGTTACTCCCTTGAGATAAGGACAGGACACGAGCAGTACTTC.

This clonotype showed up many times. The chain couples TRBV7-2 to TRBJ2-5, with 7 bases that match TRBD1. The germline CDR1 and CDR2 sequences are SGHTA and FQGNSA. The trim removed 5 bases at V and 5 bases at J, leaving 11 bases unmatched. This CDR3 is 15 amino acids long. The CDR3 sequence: CASSPAGGTGETQYF. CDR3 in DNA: TGTGCCAGCAGCCCCGCAGGGGGAACCGGGGAGACCCAGTACTTC. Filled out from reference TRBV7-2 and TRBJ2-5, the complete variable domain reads GAGVSQSPSNKVTEKGKDVELRCDPISGHTALYWYRQSLGQGLEFLIYFQGNSAPDKSGLPSDRFSAERTGGSVSTLTIQRTQQEDSAVYLCASSPAGGTGETQYFGPGTRLLVL.

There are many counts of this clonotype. CDR3 DNA sequence: TGTGCCAGCAGCATCCAACCGGGACAGCCCTACGAGCAGTACTTC. This encodes CASSIQPGQPYEQYF. The genes are TRBV7-2 and TRBJ2-7, with 7 bases fitting TRBD1. CDR3 length: 15 amino acids. The germline V gene encodes CDR1 SGHTA and CDR2 FQGNSA. Losses at the gene ends were 5 bases for V and 2 bases for J; bases not matched to a gene: 9. Variable domain in full (rest from reference TRBV7-2 and TRBJ2-7): GAGVSQSPSNKVTEKGKDVELRCDPISGHTALYWYRQSLGQGLEFLIYFQGNSAPDKSGLPSDRFSAERTGGSVSTLTIQRTQQEDSAVYLCASSIQPGQPYEQYFGPGTRLTVT.

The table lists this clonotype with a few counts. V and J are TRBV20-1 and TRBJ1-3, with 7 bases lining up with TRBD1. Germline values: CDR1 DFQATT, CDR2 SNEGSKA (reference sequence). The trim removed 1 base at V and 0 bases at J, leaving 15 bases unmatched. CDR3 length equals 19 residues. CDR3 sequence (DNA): TGCAGTGCTAGAGTATGGGGACAGCCCCCTTTTTCCTCTGGAAACACCATATATTTT. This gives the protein CSARVWGQPPFSSGNTIYF.

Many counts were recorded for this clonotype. DNA for the CDR3: TGTGCCAGCAGCGTAGTTGGGAACAAGGGCCCTGAAGCTTTCTTT. Amino acids: CASSVVGNKGPEAFF. The rearrangement uses TRBV9 and TRBJ1-1, with D hard to call. Germline loops: CDR1 SGDLS, CDR2 YYNGEE. Trimming removed 0 bases from V and 6 bases from J, with 15 bases in between. The CDR3 length is 15 residues.

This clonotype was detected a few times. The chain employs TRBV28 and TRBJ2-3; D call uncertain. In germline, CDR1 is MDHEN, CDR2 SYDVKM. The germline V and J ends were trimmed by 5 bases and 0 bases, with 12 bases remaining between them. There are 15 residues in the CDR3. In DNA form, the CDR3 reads TGTGCCAGCAGTGGTCGCAGGATTAGCACAGATACGCAGTATTTT. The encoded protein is CASSGRRISTDTQYF. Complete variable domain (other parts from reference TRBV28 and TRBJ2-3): DVKVTQSSRYLVKRTGEKVFLECVQDMDHENMFWYRQDPGLGLRLIYFSYDVKMKEKGDIPEGYSVSREKKERFSLILESASTNQTSMYLCASSGRRISTDTQYFGPGTRLTVL.

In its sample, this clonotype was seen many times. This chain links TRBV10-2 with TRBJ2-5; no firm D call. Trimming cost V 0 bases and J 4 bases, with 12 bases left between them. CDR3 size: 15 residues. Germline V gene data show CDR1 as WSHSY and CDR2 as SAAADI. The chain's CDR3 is CASSESRFLPETQYF. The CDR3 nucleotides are TGCGCCAGCAGTGAGTCGCGTTTTCTGCCAGAGACCCAGTACTTC.

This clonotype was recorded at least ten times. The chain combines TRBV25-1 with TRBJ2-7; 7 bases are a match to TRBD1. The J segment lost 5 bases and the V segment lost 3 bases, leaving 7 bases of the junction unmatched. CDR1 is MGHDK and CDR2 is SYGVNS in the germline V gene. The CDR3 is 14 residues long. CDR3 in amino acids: CASSDDREIHEQYF. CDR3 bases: TGTGCCAGCAGTGATGACAGGGAGATCCACGAGCAGTACTTC.

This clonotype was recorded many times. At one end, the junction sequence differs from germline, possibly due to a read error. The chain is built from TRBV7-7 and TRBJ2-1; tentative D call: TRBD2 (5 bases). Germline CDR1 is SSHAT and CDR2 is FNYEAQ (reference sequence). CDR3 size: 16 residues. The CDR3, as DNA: TGTGCTAGCAGCTTAGCGCCAAGCGTGCTTTACAATGAGCAGTTCTTC. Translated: CASSLAPSVLYNEQFF.

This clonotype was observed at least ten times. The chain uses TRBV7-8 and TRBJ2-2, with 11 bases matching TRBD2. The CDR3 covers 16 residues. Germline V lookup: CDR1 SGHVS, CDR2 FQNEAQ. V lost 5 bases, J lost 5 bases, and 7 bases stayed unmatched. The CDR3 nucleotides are TGTGCCAGCAGCGACCCTAGCGGGAGGCCTACCGGGGAGCTGTTTTTT. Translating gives CASSDPSGRPTGELFF.

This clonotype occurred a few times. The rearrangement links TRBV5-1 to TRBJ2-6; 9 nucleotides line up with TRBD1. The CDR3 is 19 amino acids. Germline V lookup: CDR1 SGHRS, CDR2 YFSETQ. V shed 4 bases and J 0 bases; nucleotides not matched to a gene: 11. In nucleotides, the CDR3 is TGCGCCAGCAGCGCGTCTTACAGGGGGCGGATCTCTGGGGCCAACGTCCTGACTTTC. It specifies CASSASYRGRISGANVLTF.

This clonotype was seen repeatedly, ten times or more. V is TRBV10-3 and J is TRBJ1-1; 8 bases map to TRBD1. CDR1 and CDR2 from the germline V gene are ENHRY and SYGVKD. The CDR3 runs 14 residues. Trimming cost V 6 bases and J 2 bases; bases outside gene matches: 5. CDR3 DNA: TGTGCCATCAGGATGACAGGGGCAAACACTGAAGCTTTCTTT. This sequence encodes CAIRMTGANTEAFF.